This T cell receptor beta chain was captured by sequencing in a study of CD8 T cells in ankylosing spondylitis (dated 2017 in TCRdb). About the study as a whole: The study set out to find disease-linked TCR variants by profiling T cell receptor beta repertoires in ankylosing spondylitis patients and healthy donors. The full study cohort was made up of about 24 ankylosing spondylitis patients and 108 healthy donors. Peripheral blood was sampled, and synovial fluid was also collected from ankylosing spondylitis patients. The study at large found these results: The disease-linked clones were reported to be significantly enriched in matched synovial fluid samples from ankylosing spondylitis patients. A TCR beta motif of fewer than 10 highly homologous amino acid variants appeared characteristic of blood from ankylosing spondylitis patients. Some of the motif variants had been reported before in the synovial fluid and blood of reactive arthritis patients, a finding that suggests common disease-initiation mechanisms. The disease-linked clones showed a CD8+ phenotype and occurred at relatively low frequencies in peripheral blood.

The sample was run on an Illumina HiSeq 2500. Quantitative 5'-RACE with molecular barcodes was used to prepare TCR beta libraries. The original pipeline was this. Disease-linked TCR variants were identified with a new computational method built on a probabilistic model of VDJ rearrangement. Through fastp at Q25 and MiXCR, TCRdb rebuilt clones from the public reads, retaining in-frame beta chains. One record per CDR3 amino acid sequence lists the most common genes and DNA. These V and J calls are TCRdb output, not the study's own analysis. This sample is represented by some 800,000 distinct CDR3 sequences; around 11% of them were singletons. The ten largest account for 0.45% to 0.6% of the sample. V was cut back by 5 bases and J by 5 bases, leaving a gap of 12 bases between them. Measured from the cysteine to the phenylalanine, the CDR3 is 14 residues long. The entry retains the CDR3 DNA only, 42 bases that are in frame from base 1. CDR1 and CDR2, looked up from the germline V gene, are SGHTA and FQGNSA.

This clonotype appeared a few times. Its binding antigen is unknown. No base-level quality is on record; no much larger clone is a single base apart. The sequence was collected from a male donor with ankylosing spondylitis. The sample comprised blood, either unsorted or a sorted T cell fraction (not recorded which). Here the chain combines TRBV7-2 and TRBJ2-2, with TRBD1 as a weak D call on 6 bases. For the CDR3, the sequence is CASSTIQGTGELFF. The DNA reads TGTGCCAGCAGCACAATACAGGGTACCGGGGAGCTGTTTTTT.